Listed below are T cell receptor beta chains from one sample, sequenced in a study of cytomegalovirus exposure and HLA in healthy donors. Profiling relied on immunoSEQ multiplex PCR, and the TCRdb table lists in-frame clones only, not all of them. The sample includes 82,000 or so clones, 95% seen only once; the top ten take about 0.7%. Sequenced input: PBMCs. The source of these receptors is a woman between 18 and 29 years old in good health and CMV-seronegative. CDR3s include the opening cysteine and the closing phenylalanine or tryptophan. A D gene is named only where the DNA matches it firmly. A row's size may be missing; if present it is once, few, many or a size class.

j_call v_call d_call clone_size cdr3_nt cdr3_aa
TRBJ2-7 TRBV5-1 NA NA TGCGCCAGCAGTCGGGACTCCCTCTACGAGCAGTACTTC CASSRDSLYEQYF
TRBJ1-2 TRBV7-2 TRBD1 NA TGTGCCAGCAGCTCCGGACAGGGCTATGGCCACACCTTC CASSSGQGYGHTF
TRBJ2-7 TRBV7-8 TRBD2 NA TGTGCCAGCAGCTTGCTCGGCCCGGCGGGAGTCTACGAGCAGTACTTC CASSLLGPAGVYEQYF
TRBJ1-1 TRBV10-3 NA NA TGTGCCATCAGGTCAGGGCAGAACACTGAAGCTTTCTTT CAIRSGQNTEAFF
TRBJ2-4 TRBV28 NA NA TGTGCCAGCGGGCCGCGGGACAGTAAAAACATTCAGTACTTC CASGPRDSKNIQYF
TRBJ2-1 TRBV7-9 TRBD2 NA TGTGCCCCCGCGGGTCTAGCGGGTGAGCAGTTCTTC CAPAGLAGEQFF
TRBJ2-7 TRBV6-5 NA NA TGTGCCAGCAGGGACCTAGCGATTAGCTCCTACGAGCAGTACTTC CASRDLAISSYEQYF
TRBJ1-5 TRBV29-1 NA NA TGCAGCGCCTCGATATCCACGGGCAATCAGCCCCAGCATTTT CSASISTGNQPQHF
TRBJ2-7 TRBV7-2 TRBD1 NA TGTGCCAGCAGCTTAGGCGGGGACAGGACCTCTGAGCAGTACTTC CASSLGGDRTSEQYF
TRBJ1-1 TRBV14 NA NA TGTGCCAGCAGCCACGACACTGAAGCTTTCTTT CASSHDTEAFF
TRBJ2-7 TRBV6-1 TRBD2 NA TGTGCCAGCGTAGACTTAGCGGGATCCTCCTACGAGCAGTACTTC CASVDLAGSSYEQYF
TRBJ2-6 TRBV7-8 NA NA TGTGCCAGCAGCTTCTCCCAGGCAGGGAATCTTCGCTTCTCTGGGGCCAACGTCCTGACTTTC CASSFSQAGNLRFSGANVLTF
TRBJ1-2 TRBV5-1 NA NA TGCGCCAGCAGCTTGGTGCCTCGGGGGGAGGACTATGGCTACACCTTC CASSLVPRGEDYGYTF
TRBJ1-4 TRBV7-9 NA NA TGTGCCAGCAGCTTAGTTCGTCAGGGTGAAAAACTGTTTTTT CASSLVRQGEKLFF
TRBJ2-7 TRBV27 TRBD2 NA TGTGCCAGCAGTCTTAGCAGCGGGAGTCGGTCCTACGAGCAGTACTTC CASSLSSGSRSYEQYF
TRBJ1-4 TRBV4-3 NA NA TGCGCCAGCAGCCAAGAAGGGAGAACACAGGGTTTGTTTTTT CASSQEGRTQGLFF
TRBJ2-7 TRBV21-1 NA NA TGTGCCAGCAGCAAAGAACTAGCGGGGGCCGTTGGGTACGAGCAGTACTTC CASSKELAGAVGYEQYF
TRBJ2-2 TRBV9 NA NA TGTGCCAGCAGCGTAGCCGGGTGGACGAACACCGGGGAGCTGTTTTTT CASSVAGWTNTGELFF
TRBJ2-1 TRBV19 NA NA TGTGCCAGTAGGACAGCCTCCTACAATGAGCAGTTCTTC CASRTASYNEQFF
TRBJ2-2 TRBV10-1 NA NA TGCGCCAGCACCCCCGGGGAAGCCGAGACCGGGGAGCTGTTTTTT CASTPGEAETGELFF
TRBJ2-6 TRBV5-6 TRBD1 NA TGTGCCAGCAGCTTTACAGGGGCCGGGGCCAACGTCCTGACTTTC CASSFTGAGANVLTF
TRBJ2-7 TRBV6-1 TRBD1 NA TGTGCCAGCAGTGAATCACAGGGGAGCGACGAGCAGTACTTC CASSESQGSDEQYF
TRBJ1-1 TRBV19 TRBD1 NA TGTGCCAGTAGTCAGGGGGTAGGAACTGAAGCTTTCTTT CASSQGVGTEAFF
TRBJ2-5 TRBV7-9 NA NA TGTGCCAGCAGCTTAGGGCAGGGAGGTCGGGAGACCCAGTACTTC CASSLGQGGRETQYF
TRBJ1-5 TRBV10-1 NA NA TGCGCCAGCAGTGCTAACCTGAATCAGCCCCAGCATTTT CASSANLNQPQHF
TRBJ2-3 TRBV28 TRBD2 NA TGTGCCAGCAGTTTATGGGCTAGCGGCCCTAGCACAGATACGCAGTATTTT CASSLWASGPSTDTQYF
TRBJ2-2 TRBV27 TRBD1 NA TGTGCCAGCAGTCCAAGGACAGGTGGGCACGGGGAGCTGTTTTTT CASSPRTGGHGELFF
TRBJ2-7 TRBV18 NA NA TGTGCCAGCTCACCGTCAGGACACGTAACCTACGAGCAGTACTTC CASSPSGHVTYEQYF
TRBJ2-7 TRBV5-4 TRBD2 NA TGTGCCAGCAGCCCTAGCGGGAGTTCCTACGAGCAGTACTTC CASSPSGSSYEQYF
TRBJ2-1 TRBV5-1 NA NA TGCGCCAGCAGCTTCGCTTACGGGTACAATGAGCAGTTCTTC CASSFAYGYNEQFF
TRBJ2-1 TRBV5-4 NA NA TGTGCCAGCGGGAGCTCCTACAATGAGCAGTTCTTC CASGSSYNEQFF
TRBJ1-2 TRBV7-9 NA NA TGTGCCAGCAGCTCCCAGGGTTACTATGGCTACACCTTC CASSSQGYYGYTF
TRBJ2-3 TRBV5-1 TRBD1 NA TGCGCCAGCAGCCTGGGACAGGCCACAGATACGCAGTATTTT CASSLGQATDTQYF
TRBJ2-5 TRBV4-1 TRBD1 NA TGCGCCAGCAGCCATAAACAGGGGGCGTGGGTTATAGGGGAGACCCAGTACTTC CASSHKQGAWVIGETQYF
TRBJ1-1 TRBV11-2 TRBD1 NA TGTGCCAGCAGCTTGGAACCGGGACAGAGGGCTTTCTTT CASSLEPGQRAFF
TRBJ2-5 TRBV2 TRBD2 NA TGTGCCAGCAGTGAAGATTTGGTAGCGGGGGAAGAGACCCAGTACTTC CASSEDLVAGEETQYF
TRBJ2-7 TRBV5-1 NA once TGCGCCAGCAGCTTGGAACCCCTAAAGAGGTACGAGCAGTACTTC CASSLEPLKRYEQYF
TRBJ1-4 TRBV4-3 NA few TGCGCCAGCAGCCAAGACGAGACAGTCCGGGAAAAACTGTTTTTT CASSQDETVREKLFF
TRBJ2-7 TRBV5-5 TRBD1 NA TGTGCCAGCAGCATAGCCGGGACAGGGGACTACGAGCAGTACTTC CASSIAGTGDYEQYF
TRBJ2-2 TRBV4-1 TRBD2 NA TGCGCCAGCAGCCAAGTTCTAGCGGTGAACACCGGGGAGCTGTTTTTT CASSQVLAVNTGELFF
TRBJ2-1 TRBV9 TRBD2 NA TGTGCCAGCAGCGTAGTAGCGGGGGGTACGAATGAGCAGTTCTTC CASSVVAGGTNEQFF
TRBJ1-3 TRBV5-1 TRBD1 NA TGCGCCAGCAGCTGGGCCGCTGGTCGGACAGGGAAGCGCTCTGGAAACACCATATATTTT CASSWAAGRTGKRSGNTIYF
TRBJ2-3 TRBV7-2 TRBD2 NA TGTGCCAGCAGCAAAGGGGACTACACAGATACGCAGTATTTT CASSKGDYTDTQYF
TRBJ1-1 TRBV27 TRBD1 NA TGTGCCAGCAGCTGGACAGGGGTCGTGAACACTGAAGCTTTCTTT CASSWTGVVNTEAFF
TRBJ2-1 TRBV6-4 TRBD2 NA TGTGCCAGCAGTGACAAGGCGGGAGGGGCCAATGAGCAGTTCTTC CASSDKAGGANEQFF
TRBJ2-1 TRBV7-5 NA once TGTGCCAGAAGACTAGCGGGGGTCGGGGAGCAGTTCTTC CARRLAGVGEQFF
TRBJ2-6 TRBV7-6 TRBD1 NA TGTGCCAGCAGCTTAGAGGGGGCGCACGGGGCCAACGTCCTGACTTTC CASSLEGAHGANVLTF
TRBJ2-1 TRBV27 TRBD2 NA TGTGCCAGCAGTTCCTCCGGGACTAGCGGGAGTCAGGGTGAGCAGTTCTTC CASSSSGTSGSQGEQFF
TRBJ1-4 TRBV28 NA NA TGTGCCAGCAGACGGACAGAACTAGAAAAACTGTTTTTT CASRRTELEKLFF
TRBJ2-7 TRBV7-8 NA NA TGTGCCAGCAGCTCCGAACAGGGCCTCTCCTACGAGCAGTACTTC CASSSEQGLSYEQYF
TRBJ1-1 TRBV5-6 NA NA TGTGCCAGCATCTTGAACACTGAAGCTTTCTTT CASILNTEAFF
TRBJ2-2 TRBV5-4 TRBD1 NA TGTGCCAGCAGCTCTACCGGGACAGTGGGTCGGGAGCTGTTTTTT CASSSTGTVGRELFF
TRBJ2-7 TRBV10-2 TRBD1 NA TGCGCCACTCGAGTGAGACAGGGGGTCCACGAGCAGTACTTC CATRVRQGVHEQYF
TRBJ2-7 TRBV27 NA once TGTGCCAGCAGTTTCTTACAGAGCTCCTACGAGCAGTACTTC CASSFLQSSYEQYF
TRBJ1-5 TRBV30 NA NA TGTGCCTGGAGTGGGACAGTTTATAGCAATCAGCCCCAGCATTTT CAWSGTVYSNQPQHF
TRBJ1-4 TRBV28 NA NA TGTGCCTCCCTCCCGTCGGGAGCGACTAATGAAAAACTGTTTTTT CASLPSGATNEKLFF
TRBJ1-6 TRBV9 NA NA TGTGCCAGCTCTACAGCAGGGGCGAATTCACCCCTCCACTTT CASSTAGANSPLHF
TRBJ2-3 TRBV6-5 TRBD2 NA TGTGCCAGCAGCCTTAGCGGGAGTGCAGATACGCAGTATTTT CASSLSGSADTQYF
TRBJ2-7 TRBV4-3 NA NA TGCGCCAGCAGCCAAGATGGGGAGGCGTACTCCTACGAGCAGTACTTC CASSQDGEAYSYEQYF